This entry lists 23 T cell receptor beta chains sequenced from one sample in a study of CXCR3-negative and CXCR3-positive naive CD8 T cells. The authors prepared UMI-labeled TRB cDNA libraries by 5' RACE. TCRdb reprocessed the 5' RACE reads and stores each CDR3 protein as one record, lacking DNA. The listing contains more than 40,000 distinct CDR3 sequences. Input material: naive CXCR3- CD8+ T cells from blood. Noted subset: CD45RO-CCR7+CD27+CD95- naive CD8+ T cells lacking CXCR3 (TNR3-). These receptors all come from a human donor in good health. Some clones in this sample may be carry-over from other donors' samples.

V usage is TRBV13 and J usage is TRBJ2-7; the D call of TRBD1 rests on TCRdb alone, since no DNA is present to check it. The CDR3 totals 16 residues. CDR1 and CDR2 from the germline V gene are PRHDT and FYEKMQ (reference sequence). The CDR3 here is CASSPRGQGLFHEQYF.

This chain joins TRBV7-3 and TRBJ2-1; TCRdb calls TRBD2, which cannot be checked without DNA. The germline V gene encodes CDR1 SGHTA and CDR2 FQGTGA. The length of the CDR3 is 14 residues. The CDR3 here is CASSLERGHNEQFF.

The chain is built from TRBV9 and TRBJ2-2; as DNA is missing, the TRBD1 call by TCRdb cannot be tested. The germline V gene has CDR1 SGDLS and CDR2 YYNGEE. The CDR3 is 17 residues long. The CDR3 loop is CASSVEEWRMSPGELFF.

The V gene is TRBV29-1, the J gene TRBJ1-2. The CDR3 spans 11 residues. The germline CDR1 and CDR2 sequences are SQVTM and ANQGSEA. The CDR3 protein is CSVRVSGGYTF.

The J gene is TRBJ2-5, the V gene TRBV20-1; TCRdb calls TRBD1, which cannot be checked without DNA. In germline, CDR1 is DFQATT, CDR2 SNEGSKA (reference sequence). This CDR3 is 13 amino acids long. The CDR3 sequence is CSARDLGEETQYF.

The CDR3 protein is CASSEGLEGNEQFF. The V and J genes are TRBV6-4 and TRBJ2-1; absent DNA, TCRdb's TRBD2 call cannot be checked. The CDR3 runs to 14 residues. In germline, CDR1 is MRHNA, CDR2 SNTAGT.

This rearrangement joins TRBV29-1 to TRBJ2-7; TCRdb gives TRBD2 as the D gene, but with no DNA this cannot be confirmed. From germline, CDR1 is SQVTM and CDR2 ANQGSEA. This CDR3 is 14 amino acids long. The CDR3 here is CSVPLGGRNDEQYF.

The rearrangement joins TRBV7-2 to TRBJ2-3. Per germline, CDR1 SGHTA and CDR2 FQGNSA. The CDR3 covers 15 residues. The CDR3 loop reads CASSLMLVGTDTQYF.

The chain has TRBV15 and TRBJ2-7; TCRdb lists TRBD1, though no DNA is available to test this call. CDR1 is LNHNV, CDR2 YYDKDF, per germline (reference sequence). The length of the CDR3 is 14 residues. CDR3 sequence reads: CATRDRVRNYEQYF. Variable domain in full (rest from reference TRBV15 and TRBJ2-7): DAMVIQNPRYQVTQFGKPVTLSCSQTLNHNVMYWYQQKSSQAPKLLFHYYDKDFNNEADTPDNFQSRRPNTSFCFLDIRSPGLGDTAMYLCATRDRVRNYEQYFGPGTRLTVT.

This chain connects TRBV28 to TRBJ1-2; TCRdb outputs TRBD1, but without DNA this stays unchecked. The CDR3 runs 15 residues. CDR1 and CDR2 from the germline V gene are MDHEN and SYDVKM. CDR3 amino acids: CAEGAIRNSVYGYTF.

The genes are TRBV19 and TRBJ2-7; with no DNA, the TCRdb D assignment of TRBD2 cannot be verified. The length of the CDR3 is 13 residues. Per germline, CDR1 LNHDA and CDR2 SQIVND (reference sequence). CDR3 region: CASRTSGSYEQYF.

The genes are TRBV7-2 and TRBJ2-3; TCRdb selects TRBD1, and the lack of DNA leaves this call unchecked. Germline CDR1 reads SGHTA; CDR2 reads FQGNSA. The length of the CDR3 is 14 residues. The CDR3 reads CASSFKGGTDTQYF.

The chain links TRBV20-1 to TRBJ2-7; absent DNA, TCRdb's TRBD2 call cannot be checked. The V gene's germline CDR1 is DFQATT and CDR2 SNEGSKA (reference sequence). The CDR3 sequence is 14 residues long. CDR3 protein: CSARDGSPPYEQYF.

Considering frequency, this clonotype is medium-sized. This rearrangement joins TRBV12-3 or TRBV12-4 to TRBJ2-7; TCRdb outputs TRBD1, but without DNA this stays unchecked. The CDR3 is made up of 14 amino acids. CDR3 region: CASSIPGTGDEQYF.

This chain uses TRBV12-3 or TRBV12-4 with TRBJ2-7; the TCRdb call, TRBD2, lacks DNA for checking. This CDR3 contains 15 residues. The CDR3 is CASSPLAGGRYEQYF.

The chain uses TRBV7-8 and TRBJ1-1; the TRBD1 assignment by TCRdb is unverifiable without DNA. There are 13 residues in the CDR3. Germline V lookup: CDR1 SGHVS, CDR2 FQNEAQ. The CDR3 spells CASSQGQGTEAFF.

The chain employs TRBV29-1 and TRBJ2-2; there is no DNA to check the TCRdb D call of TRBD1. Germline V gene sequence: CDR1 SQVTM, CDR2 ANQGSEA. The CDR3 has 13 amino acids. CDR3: CSVRTANTGELFF.

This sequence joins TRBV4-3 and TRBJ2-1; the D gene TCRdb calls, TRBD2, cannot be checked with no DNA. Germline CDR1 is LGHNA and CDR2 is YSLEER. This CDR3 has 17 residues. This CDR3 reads CASSQEGAKSSYNEQFF.

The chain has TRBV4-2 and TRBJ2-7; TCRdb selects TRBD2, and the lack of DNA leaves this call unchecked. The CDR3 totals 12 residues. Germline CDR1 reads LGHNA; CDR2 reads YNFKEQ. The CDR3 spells CASRAGGDEQYF.

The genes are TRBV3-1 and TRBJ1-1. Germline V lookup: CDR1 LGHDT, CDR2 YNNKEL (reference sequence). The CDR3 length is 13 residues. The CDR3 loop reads CASSPPEGTEAFF.

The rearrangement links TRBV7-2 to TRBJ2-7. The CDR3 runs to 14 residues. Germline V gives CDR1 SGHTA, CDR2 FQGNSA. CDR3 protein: CASGRRENSYEQYF.

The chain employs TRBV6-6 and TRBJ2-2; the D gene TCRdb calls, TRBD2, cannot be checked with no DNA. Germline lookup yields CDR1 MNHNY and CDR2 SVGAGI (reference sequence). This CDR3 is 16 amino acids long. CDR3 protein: CASSPLAGGPLGELFF.

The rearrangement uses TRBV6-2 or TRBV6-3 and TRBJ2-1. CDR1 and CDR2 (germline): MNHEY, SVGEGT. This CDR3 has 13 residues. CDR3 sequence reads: CASTTGEANEQFF.